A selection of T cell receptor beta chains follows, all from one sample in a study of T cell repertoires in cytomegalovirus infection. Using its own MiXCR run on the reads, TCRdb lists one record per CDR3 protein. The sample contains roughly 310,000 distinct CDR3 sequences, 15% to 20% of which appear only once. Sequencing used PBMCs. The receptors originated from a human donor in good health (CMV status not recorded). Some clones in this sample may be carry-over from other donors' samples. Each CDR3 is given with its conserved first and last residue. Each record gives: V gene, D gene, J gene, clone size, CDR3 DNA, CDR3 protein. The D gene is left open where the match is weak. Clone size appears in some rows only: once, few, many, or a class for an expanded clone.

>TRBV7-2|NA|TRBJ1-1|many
TGTGCCAGCAGCCCGGACCGGCTCACTGAAGCTTTCTTT
CASSPDRLTEAFF
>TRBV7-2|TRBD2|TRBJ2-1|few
TGTGCCAGCAGCACCCTAGCGGGGGCTTACAATGAGCAGTTCTTC
CASSTLAGAYNEQFF
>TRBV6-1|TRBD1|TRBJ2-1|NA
TGTGCCAGCAGTCTGGACCGGGACAGGGCGTACAATGAGCAGTTCTTC
CASSLDRDRAYNEQFF
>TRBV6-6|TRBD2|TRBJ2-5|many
TGTGCCAGCAGTTTCACTAGCGGCAAAGAGACCCAGTACTTC
CASSFTSGKETQYF
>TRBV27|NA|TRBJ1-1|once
TGTGCCACCAAACCCAGGGCCGGACAGCCGCATTATGAAGCTTTCTTT
CATKPRAGQPHYEAFF
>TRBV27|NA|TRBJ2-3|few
TGTGCCAGCAGGATCTGGGCAGCCGCTAGCACAGATACGCAGTATTTT
CASRIWAAASTDTQYF
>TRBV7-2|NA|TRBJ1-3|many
TGTGCCAGCAGCCCCCGACAGGCCGTCTCTGGAAACACCATATATTTT
CASSPRQAVSGNTIYF
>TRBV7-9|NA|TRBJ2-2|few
TGTGCCAGCCTAGGGGGGAGCACCGGGGAGCTGTTTTTT
CASLGGSTGELFF
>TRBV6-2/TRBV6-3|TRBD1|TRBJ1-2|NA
TGTGCCAGCAGTCCGACAGGGAGTGGCTACACCTTC
CASSPTGSGYTF
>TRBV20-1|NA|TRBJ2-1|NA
TGCAGTGCTCCCCCGGCCCTCCATGAGCAGTTCTTC
CSAPPALHEQFF
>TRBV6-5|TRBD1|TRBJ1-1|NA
TGTGCCAGCAAGCCTGGACAGGTACTCTCTGAAGCTTTCTTT
CASKPGQVLSEAFF
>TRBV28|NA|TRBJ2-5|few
TGTGCCAGCAGTTCCCTCTTCCAGACCCAGTACTTC
CASSSLFQTQYF
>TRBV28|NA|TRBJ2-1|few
TGTGCCAGCAGCGGCCCTCGTGAGCAGTTCTTC
CASSGPREQFF